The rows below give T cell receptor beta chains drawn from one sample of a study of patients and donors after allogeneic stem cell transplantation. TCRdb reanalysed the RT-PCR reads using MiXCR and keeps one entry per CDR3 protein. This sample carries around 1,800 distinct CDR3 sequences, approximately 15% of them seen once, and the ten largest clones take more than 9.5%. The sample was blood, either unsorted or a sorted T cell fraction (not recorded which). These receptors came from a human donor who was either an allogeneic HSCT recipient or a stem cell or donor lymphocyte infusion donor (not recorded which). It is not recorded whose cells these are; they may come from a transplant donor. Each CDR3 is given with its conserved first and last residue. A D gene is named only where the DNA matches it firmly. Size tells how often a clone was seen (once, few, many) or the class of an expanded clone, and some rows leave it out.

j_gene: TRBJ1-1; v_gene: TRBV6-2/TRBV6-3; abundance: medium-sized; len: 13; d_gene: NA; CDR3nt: TGTGCCAGCAGGGAGCAGGGTGAGGATGAAGCTTTCTTT; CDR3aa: CASREQGEDEAFF
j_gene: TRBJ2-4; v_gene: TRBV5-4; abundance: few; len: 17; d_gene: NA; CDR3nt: TGTGCCAGCAGCCGGACAGGCTTGACGGGAGTCAAAAACATTCAGTACTTC; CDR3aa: CASSRTGLTGVKNIQYF
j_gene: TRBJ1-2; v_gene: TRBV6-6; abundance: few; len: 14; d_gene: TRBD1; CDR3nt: TGTGCCAGCAGTACGGGACAGGGTTCAGGTGGCTACACCTTC; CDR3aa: CASSTGQGSGGYTF
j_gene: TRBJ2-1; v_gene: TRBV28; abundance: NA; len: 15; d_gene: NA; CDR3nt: TGTGCCAGCAGTTCCCAAACTATTGAGCTCAATGAGCAGTTCTTC; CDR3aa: CASSSQTIELNEQFF
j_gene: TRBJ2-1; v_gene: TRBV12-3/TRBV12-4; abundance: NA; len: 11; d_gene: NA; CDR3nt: TGTGCCAGTTGTTGGGGCAATGAGCAGTTCTTC; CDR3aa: CASCWGNEQFF
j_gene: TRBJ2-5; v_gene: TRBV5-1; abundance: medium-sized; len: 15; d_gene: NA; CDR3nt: TGCGCCAGCAGCTTGGGGGAAGCTAGCTCGGAGACCCAGTACTTC; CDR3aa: CASSLGEASSETQYF
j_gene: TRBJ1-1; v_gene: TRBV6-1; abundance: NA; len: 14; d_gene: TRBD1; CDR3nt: TGTGCCAGCAGTCCAAACAGGGGGAACACTGAAGCTTTCTTT; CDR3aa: CASSPNRGNTEAFF
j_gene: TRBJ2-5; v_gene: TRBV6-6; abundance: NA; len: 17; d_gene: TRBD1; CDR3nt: TGTGCCAGCAGTTACAATCGAGAGACAGGGGACCAAGAGACCCAGTACTTC; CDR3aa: CASSYNRETGDQETQYF
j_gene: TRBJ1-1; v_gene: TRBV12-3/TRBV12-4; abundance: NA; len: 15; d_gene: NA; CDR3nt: TGTGCCAGCCGTTCTACAGATCTACCGAACACTGAAGCTTTCTTT; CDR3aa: CASRSTDLPNTEAFF
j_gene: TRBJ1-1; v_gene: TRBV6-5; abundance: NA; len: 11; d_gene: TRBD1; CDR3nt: TGTGCCACCCACAGGGGGGCTGAAGCTTTCTTT; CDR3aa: CATHRGAEAFF
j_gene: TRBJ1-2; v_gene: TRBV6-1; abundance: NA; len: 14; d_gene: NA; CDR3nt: TGTGCCAGCAGTCCGGGGGGGACCATCAAAGGCTACACCTTC; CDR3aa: CASSPGGTIKGYTF
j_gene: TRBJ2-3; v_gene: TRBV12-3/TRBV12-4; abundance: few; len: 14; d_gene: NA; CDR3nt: TGTGCCAGCTCCCCTGAAGGCGCGGTAGATACGCAGTATTTT; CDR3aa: CASSPEGAVDTQYF
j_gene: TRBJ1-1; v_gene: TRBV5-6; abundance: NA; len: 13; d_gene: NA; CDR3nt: TGTGCCAGCAGCTTGGGGGGGAACACTGAAGCTTTCTTT; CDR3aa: CASSLGGNTEAFF
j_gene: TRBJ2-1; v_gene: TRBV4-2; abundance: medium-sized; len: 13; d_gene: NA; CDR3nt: TGTGCCAGCAGCCAGAGGCTTCTGGATGAGCAGTTCTTC; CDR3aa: CASSQRLLDEQFF